The 2 T cell receptor beta chains presented below share a single source sample, sequenced in a study of graft-versus-host responses after intestinal transplantation. Sequencing was performed with immunoSEQ multiplex PCR; in TCRdb, only in-frame clones are kept and a portion is missing. The repertoire holds under 150,000 clones, with approximately 92% as singletons. Their specific antigens are unknown. This specimen was unstimulated CD4+ T cells sorted from spleen or lymph node cells, taken before intestinal transplant. All receptors derive from a human donor who received an intestinal transplant.

In this sample, this clone turned up once. The chain combines TRBV14 with TRBJ1-3; D is possibly TRBD1 (6 bases). Trimming cost V 0 bases and J 3 bases, with 12 bases left between them. Germline values: CDR1 SGHDN, CDR2 FVKESK. The CDR3 runs 16 residues. This chain's CDR3 is CASSQDWGAGGNTIYF. DNA for the CDR3: TGTGCCAGCAGCCAAGATTGGGGGGCTGGTGGAAACACCATATATTTT.

The chain is built from TRBV19 and TRBJ2-7; D is unresolved. Germline CDR1 and CDR2: LNHDA and SQIVND (reference sequence). The CDR3 loop spans 12 amino acids. The V gene lost 4 bases and the J gene lost 4 bases, with 8 bases spanning the gap. CDR3 region: CASSTDGYEQYF. CDR3 bases: TGTGCCAGTAGTACCGACGGTTACGAGCAGTACTTC. Drawing the rest from reference TRBV19 and TRBJ2-7, the complete variable domain is DGGITQSPKYLFRKEGQNVTLSCEQNLNHDAMYWYRQDPGQGLRLIYYSQIVNDFQKGDIAEGYSVSREKKESFPLTVTSAQKNPTAFYLCASSTDGYEQYFGPGTRLTVT.